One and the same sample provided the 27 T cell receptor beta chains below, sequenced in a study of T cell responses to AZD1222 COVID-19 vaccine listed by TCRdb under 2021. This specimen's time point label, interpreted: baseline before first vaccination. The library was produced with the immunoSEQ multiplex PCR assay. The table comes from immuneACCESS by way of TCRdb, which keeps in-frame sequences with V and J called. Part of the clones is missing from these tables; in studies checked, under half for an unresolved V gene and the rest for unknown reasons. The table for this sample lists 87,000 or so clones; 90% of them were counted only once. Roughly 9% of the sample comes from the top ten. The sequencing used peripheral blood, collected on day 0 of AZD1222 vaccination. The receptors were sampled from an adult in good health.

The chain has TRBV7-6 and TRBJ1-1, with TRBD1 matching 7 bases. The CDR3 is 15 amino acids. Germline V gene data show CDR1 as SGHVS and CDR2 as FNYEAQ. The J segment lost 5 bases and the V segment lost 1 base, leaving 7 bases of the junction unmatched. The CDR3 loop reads CASSLVAGGRTEAFF. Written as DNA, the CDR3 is TGTGCCAGCAGCTTAGTTGCAGGGGGGAGGACTGAAGCTTTCTTT.

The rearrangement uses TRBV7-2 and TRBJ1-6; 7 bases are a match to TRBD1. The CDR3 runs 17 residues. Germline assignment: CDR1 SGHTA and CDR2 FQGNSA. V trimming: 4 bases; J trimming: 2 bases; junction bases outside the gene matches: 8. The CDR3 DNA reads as TGTGCCAGCAGCTCGGGGCAGGGGGGAACCTATAATTCACCCCTCCACTTT. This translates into CASSSGQGGTYNSPLHF.

The DNA for the CDR3 is TGTGCCAGCAGCCACCCTGGAGGGGATCGCCACGAGCAGTACTTC. This translates into CASSHPGGDRHEQYF. The rearrangement joins TRBV11-1 to TRBJ2-7, with a tentative D call TRBD2 (6 bases). CDR1 and CDR2 (germline): SGHAT, FQDESV (reference sequence). The CDR3 has 15 amino acids. V lost 5 bases and J lost 5, with 19 bases in between.

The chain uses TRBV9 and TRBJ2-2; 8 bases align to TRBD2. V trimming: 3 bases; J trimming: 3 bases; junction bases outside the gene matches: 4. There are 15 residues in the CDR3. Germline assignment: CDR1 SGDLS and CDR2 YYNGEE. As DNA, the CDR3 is TGTGCCAGCAGCGGGGCGGGGGGTTACACCGGGGAGCTGTTTTTT. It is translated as CASSGAGGYTGELFF. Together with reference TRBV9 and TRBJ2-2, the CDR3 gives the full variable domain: DSGVTQTPKHLITATGQRVTLRCSPRSGDLSVYWYQQSLDQGLQFLIQYYNGEERAKGNILERFSAQQFPDLHSELNLSSLELGDSALYFCASSGAGGYTGELFFGEGSRLTVL.

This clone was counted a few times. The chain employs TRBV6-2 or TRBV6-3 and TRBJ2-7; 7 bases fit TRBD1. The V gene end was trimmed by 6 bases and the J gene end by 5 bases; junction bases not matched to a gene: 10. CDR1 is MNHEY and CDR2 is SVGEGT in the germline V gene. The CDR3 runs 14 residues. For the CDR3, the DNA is TGTGCCAGCAGCCCCTCGGACAGGTGGGACGAGCAGTACTTC. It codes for CASSPSDRWDEQYF.

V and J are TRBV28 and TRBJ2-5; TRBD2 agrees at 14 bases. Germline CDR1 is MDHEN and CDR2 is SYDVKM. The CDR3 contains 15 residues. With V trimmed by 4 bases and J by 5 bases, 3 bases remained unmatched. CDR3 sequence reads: CASSWGLAGAETQYF. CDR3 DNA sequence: TGTGCCAGCAGTTGGGGACTAGCGGGGGCCGAGACCCAGTACTTC.

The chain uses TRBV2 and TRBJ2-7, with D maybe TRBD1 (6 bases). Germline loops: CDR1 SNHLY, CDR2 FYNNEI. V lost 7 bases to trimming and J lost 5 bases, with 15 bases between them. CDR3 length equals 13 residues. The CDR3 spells CASTGAGVHEQYF. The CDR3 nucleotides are TGTGCCAGCACAGGGGCAGGGGTCCACGAGCAGTACTTC.

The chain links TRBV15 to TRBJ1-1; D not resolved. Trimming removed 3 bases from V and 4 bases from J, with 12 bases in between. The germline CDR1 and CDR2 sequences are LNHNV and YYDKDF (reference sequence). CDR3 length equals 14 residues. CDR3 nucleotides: TGTGCCACCAGCAGGGGCCTCGGAGGCACTGAAGCTTTCTTT. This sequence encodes CATSRGLGGTEAFF.

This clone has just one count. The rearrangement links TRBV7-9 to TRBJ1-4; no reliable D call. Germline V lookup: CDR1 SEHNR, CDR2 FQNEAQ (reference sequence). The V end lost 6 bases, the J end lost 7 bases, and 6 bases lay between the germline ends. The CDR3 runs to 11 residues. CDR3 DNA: TGTGCCAGCAGTTATAGTGAAAAACTGTTTTTT. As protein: CASSYSEKLFF. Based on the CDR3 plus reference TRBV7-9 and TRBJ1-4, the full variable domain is DTGVSQNPRHKITKRGQNVTFRCDPISEHNRLYWYRQTLGQGPEFLTYFQNEAQLEKSRLLSDRFSAERPKGSFSTLEIQRTEQGDSAMYLCASSYSEKLFFGSGTQLSVL.

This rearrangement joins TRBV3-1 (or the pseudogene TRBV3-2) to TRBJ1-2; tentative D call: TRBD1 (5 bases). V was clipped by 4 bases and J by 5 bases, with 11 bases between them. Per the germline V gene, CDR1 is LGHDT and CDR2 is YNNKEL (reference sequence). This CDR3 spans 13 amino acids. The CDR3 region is CASSPRQSYGYTF. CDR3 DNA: TGTGCCAGCAGCCCTCGACAGTCTTATGGCTACACCTTC.

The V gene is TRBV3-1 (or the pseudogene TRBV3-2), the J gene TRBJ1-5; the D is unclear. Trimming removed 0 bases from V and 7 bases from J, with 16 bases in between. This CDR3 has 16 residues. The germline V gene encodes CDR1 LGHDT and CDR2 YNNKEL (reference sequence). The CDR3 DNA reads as TGTGCCAGCAGCCAAGACTTATACCTGGGAGGGCAGCCCCAGCATTTT. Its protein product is CASSQDLYLGGQPQHF.

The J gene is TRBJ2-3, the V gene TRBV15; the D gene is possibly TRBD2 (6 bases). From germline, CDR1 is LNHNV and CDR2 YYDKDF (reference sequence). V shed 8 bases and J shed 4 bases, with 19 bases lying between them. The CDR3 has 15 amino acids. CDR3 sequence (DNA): TGTGCCACCCGAGGGGTTGGGGGGATCGCAGATACGCAGTATTTT. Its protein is CATRGVGGIADTQYF.

The CDR3 sequence is CASSPRDSLGQPQHF. CDR3 in DNA: TGTGCCAGCTCACCCCGGGACAGTTTGGGTCAGCCCCAGCATTTT. The rearrangement uses TRBV18 and TRBJ1-5; 7 positions match TRBD1. This CDR3 spans 15 amino acids. Germline V gene sequence: CDR1 KGHSH, CDR2 LQKENI. The V gene end was trimmed by 3 bases and the J gene end by 6 bases; junction bases not matched to a gene: 8.

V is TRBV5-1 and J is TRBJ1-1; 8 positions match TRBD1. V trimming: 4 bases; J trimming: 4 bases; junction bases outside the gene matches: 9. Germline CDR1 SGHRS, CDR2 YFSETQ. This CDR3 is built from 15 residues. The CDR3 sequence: CASSRTGSPGTEAFF. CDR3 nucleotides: TGCGCCAGCAGCAGGACAGGGAGTCCGGGCACTGAAGCTTTCTTT.

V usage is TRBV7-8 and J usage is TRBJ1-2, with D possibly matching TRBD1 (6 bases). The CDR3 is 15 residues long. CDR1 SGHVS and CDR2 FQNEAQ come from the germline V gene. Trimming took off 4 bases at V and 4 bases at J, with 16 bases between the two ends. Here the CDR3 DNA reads TGTGCCAGCAGCTCAGGGGCAGGGGCATCCTATGGCTACACCTTC. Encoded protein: CASSSGAGASYGYTF. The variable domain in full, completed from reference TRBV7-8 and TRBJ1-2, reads GAGVSQSPRYKVAKRGQDVALRCDPISGHVSLFWYQQALGQGPEFLTYFQNEAQLDKSGLPSDRFFAERPEGSVSTLKIQRTQQEDSAVYLCASSSGAGASYGYTFGSGTRLTVV.

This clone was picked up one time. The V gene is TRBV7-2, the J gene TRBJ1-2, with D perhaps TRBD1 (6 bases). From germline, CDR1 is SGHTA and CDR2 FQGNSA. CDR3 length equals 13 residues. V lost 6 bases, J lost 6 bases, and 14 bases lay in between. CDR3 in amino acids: CASRGAQPHGYTF. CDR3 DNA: TGTGCCAGCAGGGGGGCGCAACCTCATGGCTACACCTTC.

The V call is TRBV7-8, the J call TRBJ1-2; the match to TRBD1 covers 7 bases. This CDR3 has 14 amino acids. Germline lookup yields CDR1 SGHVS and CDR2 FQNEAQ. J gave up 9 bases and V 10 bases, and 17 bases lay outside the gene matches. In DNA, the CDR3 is TGTGCCATCCCAGGTGGACAGGCCAGCAATAGCTACACCTTC. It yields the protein CAIPGGQASNSYTF. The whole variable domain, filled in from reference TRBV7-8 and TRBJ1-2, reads GAGVSQSPRYKVAKRGQDVALRCDPISGHVSLFWYQQALGQGPEFLTYFQNEAQLDKSGLPSDRFFAERPEGSVSTLKIQRTQQEDSAVYLCAIPGGQASNSYTFGSGTRLTVV.

CDR3 protein: CASSPDRDYEQYF. Here the CDR3 DNA reads TGTGCCAGCTCACCGGACAGAGACTACGAGCAGTACTTC. The chain joins TRBV18 to TRBJ2-7; possible D gene TRBD1, 6 bases. Trimming stripped 3 bases from V and 3 bases from J, with 9 bases between. CDR3 size: 13 residues. Germline values: CDR1 KGHSH, CDR2 LQKENI. Drawing the rest from reference TRBV18 and TRBJ2-7, the complete variable domain is NAGVMQNPRHLVRRRGQEARLRCSPMKGHSHVYWYRQLPEEGLKFMVYLQKENIIDESGMPKERFSAEFPKEGPSILRIQQVVRGDSAAYFCASSPDRDYEQYFGPGTRLTVT.

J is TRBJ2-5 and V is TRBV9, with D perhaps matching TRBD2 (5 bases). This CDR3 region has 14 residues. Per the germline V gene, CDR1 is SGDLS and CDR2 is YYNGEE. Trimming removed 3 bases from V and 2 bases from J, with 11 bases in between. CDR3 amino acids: CASSAQEVQETQYF. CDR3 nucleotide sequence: TGTGCCAGCAGCGCCCAGGAGGTGCAAGAGACCCAGTACTTC.

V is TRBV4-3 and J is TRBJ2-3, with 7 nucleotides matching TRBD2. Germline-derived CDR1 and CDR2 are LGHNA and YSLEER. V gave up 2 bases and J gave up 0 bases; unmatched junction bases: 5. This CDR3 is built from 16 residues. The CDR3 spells CASSQLSGVSTDTQYF. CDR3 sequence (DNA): TGCGCCAGCAGCCAACTCAGCGGGGTGAGCACAGATACGCAGTATTTT.

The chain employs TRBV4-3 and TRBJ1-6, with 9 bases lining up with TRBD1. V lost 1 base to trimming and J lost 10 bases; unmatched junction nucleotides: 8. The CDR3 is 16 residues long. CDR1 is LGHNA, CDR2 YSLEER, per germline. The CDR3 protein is CASSQGAWTGESPLHF. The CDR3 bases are TGCGCCAGCAGCCAAGGGGCCTGGACAGGGGAGTCACCCCTCCACTTT.

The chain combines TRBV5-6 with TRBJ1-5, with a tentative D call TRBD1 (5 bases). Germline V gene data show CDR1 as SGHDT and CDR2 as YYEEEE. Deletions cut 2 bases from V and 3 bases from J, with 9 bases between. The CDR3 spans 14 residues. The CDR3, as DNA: TGTGCCAGCAGCTTCCGACAGAACAATCAGCCCCAGCATTTT. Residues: CASSFRQNNQPQHF.

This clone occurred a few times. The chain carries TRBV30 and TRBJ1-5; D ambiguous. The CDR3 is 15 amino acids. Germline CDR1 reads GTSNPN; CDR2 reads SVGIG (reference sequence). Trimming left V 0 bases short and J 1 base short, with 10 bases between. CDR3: CAWSVGLSSNQPQHF. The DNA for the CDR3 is TGTGCCTGGAGTGTAGGGCTGTCGAGCAATCAGCCCCAGCATTTT.

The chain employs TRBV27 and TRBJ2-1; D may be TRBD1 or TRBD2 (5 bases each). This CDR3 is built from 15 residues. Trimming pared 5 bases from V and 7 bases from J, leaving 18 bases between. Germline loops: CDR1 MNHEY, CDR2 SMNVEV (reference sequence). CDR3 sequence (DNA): TGTGCCAGCAGTCCAATTACCGGGACCAATAATGAGCAGTTCTTC. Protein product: CASSPITGTNNEQFF.

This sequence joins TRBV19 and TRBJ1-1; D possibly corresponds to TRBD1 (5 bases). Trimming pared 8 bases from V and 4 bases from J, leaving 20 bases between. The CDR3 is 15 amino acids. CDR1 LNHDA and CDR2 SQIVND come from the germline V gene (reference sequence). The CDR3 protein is CASGGSNSPRTEAFF. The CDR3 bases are TGTGCCAGTGGGGGATCAAACAGCCCCCGCACTGAAGCTTTCTTT.

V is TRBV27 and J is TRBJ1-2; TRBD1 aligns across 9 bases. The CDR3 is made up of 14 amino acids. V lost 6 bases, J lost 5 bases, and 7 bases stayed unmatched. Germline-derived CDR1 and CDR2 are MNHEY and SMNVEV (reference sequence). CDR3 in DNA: TGTGCCAGCAGCATGAGGACAGGGGTGTATGGCTACACCTTC. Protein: CASSMRTGVYGYTF.

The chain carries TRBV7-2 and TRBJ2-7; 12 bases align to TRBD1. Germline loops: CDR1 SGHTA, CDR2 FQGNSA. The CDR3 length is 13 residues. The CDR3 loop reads CATGTGGAYEQYF. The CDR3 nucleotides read TGTGCTACCGGGACAGGGGGCGCTTACGAGCAGTACTTC.